These 26 T cell receptor beta chains were sequenced from one sample in a study of cytomegalovirus exposure and HLA in healthy donors. 60 Vbeta and 13 Jbeta primers were used in PCR. Repertoires were generated with immunoSEQ multiplex PCR, while TCRdb's copy carries only in-frame clones and drops some. This table holds 100,000 to 150,000 clones, approximately 80% found once. The sequenced sample was PBMCs. The receptors derive from a man aged 18 to 35 in good health and CMV-seropositive.

This chain joins TRBV4-1 and TRBJ2-1; TRBD2 agrees at 13 bases. Looked up from germline, CDR1 is MGHRA and CDR2 is YSYEKL. The CDR3 runs to 16 residues. V shed 3 bases and J 7 bases; nucleotides not matched to a gene: 6. CDR3 loop: CASSHYGTSGTNEQFF. The DNA for the CDR3 is TGCGCCAGCAGCCACTACGGGACTAGCGGGACGAATGAGCAGTTCTTC.

The chain carries TRBV20-1 and TRBJ1-2; maybe TRBD1 (6 bases). Germline V lookup: CDR1 DFQATT, CDR2 SNEGSKA (reference sequence). Trimming shortened V by 7 bases and J by 5 bases, and 11 bases separated the two germline ends. CDR3 length: 11 amino acids. As DNA, the CDR3 is TGCAGTGGAGGGGGGGAATATGGCTACACCTTC. This gives the protein CSGGGEYGYTF.

This chain joins TRBV7-8 and TRBJ2-3; the D is unclear. The CDR3 extends over 15 amino acids. The germline CDR1 and CDR2 sequences are SGHVS and FQNEAQ. V gave up 1 base and J gave up 0 bases, with 8 bases separating them. The CDR3 DNA sequence: TGTGCCAGCAGCTTAGTCAGGTCTAGCACAGATACGCAGTATTTT. It is translated as CASSLVRSSTDTQYF. The full variable domain, completed using reference TRBV7-8 and TRBJ2-3, is GAGVSQSPRYKVAKRGQDVALRCDPISGHVSLFWYQQALGQGPEFLTYFQNEAQLDKSGLPSDRFFAERPEGSVSTLKIQRTQQEDSAVYLCASSLVRSSTDTQYFGPGTRLTVL.

This chain connects TRBV5-4 to TRBJ2-2; D is undetermined. The CDR3 totals 13 residues. V shed 8 bases and J shed 1 base, with 9 bases lying between them. The germline V gene has CDR1 SGHNT and CDR2 YYREEE (reference sequence). CDR3 protein: CASLGQNTGELFF. CDR3 nucleotides: TGTGCCAGTCTGGGCCAGAACACCGGGGAGCTGTTTTTT.

This chain joins TRBV4-1 and TRBJ2-1, with 7 bases identical to TRBD1. This CDR3 comprises 16 residues. Germline V gene lookup returns CDR1 MGHRA and CDR2 YSYEKL. Trimming removed 6 bases from V and 0 bases from J; junction bases left unmatched: 8. The CDR3 reads CASRLTDRSSYNEQFF. The CDR3, as DNA: TGCGCCAGCAGACTCACGGACAGGAGCTCCTACAATGAGCAGTTCTTC.

CDR3 sequence: CASSLSYRGLNQPQHF. The CDR3 DNA reads as TGTGCCAGCAGCTTGTCCTACCGAGGACTCAATCAGCCCCAGCATTTT. The chain links TRBV7-9 to TRBJ1-5; D gene ambiguous. This CDR3 is 16 amino acids long. The V and J ends lost 3 bases and 3 bases respectively, with 15 bases between them. Germline CDR1 SEHNR, CDR2 FQNEAQ (reference sequence).

This rearrangement joins TRBV10-1 to TRBJ2-1, with 12 positions matching TRBD2. The CDR3 has 18 amino acids. Losses at the gene ends were 7 bases for V and 7 bases for J; bases not matched to a gene: 17. Germline V gives CDR1 WNHNN, CDR2 SYGVQD (reference sequence). The CDR3 is CASTSTTLAGGPGNEQFF. Here the CDR3 DNA reads TGCGCCAGCACCTCGACCACCCTAGCGGGGGGGCCGGGGAATGAGCAGTTCTTC.

The chain is built from TRBV11-2 and TRBJ2-6; D may be TRBD1 (6 bases). This CDR3 contains 16 residues. Trimming left V 5 bases short and J 3 bases short, with 14 bases between. Germline CDR1 is SGHAT and CDR2 is FQNNGV. In DNA form, the CDR3 reads TGTGCCAGCAGCACCTCAGGGGTTGGTGGGGCCAACGTCCTGACTTTC. Protein sequence: CASSTSGVGGANVLTF.

This clone was found a few times. V and J are TRBV27 and TRBJ1-5; D remains ambiguous. V was pared by 1 base and J by 7 bases, with 14 bases between. Germline CDR1 reads MNHEY; CDR2 reads SMNVEV (reference sequence). This CDR3 has 15 residues. The CDR3 region has the DNA TGTGCCAGCAGTTTATTACCGCAGGCGAGACAGCCCCAGCATTTT. Translation: CASSLLPQARQPQHF.

The genes are TRBV6-5 and TRBJ2-7, with 9 bases that match TRBD1. Looked up from germline, CDR1 is MNHEY and CDR2 is SVGAGI. Trimming cost V 6 bases and J 2 bases; bases outside gene matches: 5. The CDR3 consists of 14 residues. CDR3 nucleotide sequence: TGTGCCAGCAGCCGGACAGGGGTCCCCTACGAGCAGTACTTC. Its translation: CASSRTGVPYEQYF.

This clone was observed once. This rearrangement joins TRBV7-8 to TRBJ2-3; TRBD2 agrees at 7 bases. CDR3 size: 15 residues. Germline loops: CDR1 SGHVS, CDR2 FQNEAQ. With V trimmed by 4 bases and J by 4 bases, 8 bases remained unmatched. CDR3 region: CASSSGRMGADTQYF. In DNA, the CDR3 is TGTGCCAGCAGCTCCGGGAGGATGGGCGCAGATACGCAGTATTTT.

The chain joins TRBV19 to TRBJ2-7; D may be TRBD1 (6 bases). The CDR3 has 16 residues. Germline CDR1 reads LNHDA; CDR2 reads SQIVND (reference sequence). V dropped 6 bases and J dropped 4 bases, with 22 bases sitting between them. The CDR3 sequence is CASSKGEHEPLYEQYF. In nucleotides, the CDR3 is TGTGCCAGTAGCAAGGGGGAACATGAACCCCTATACGAGCAGTACTTC.

The V call is TRBV30, the J call TRBJ1-4, with a possible D match to TRBD1 (6 bases). Looked up from germline, CDR1 is GTSNPN and CDR2 is SVGIG (reference sequence). The CDR3 extends over 15 amino acids. Trimming removed 2 bases from V and 8 bases from J, with 18 bases in between. The CDR3 region is CAWSPILTGGEKLFF. For the CDR3, the DNA is TGTGCCTGGAGTCCGATACTGACAGGCGGGGAAAAACTGTTTTTT.

This chain joins TRBV19 and TRBJ1-2, with D tentatively TRBD1 (6 bases). Germline assignment: CDR1 LNHDA and CDR2 SQIVND (reference sequence). The CDR3 spans 15 residues. V was cut by 2 bases and J by 4 bases, with 14 bases left in between. The CDR3 DNA is TGTGCCAGTAGTATATCAGGGGCAGGATTCTATGGCTACACCTTC. Translation gives CASSISGAGFYGYTF.

This clone was seen only a few times. This chain joins TRBV10-3 and TRBJ2-7, with TRBD1 matching over 9 bases. V was pared by 2 bases and J by 5 bases, with 10 bases of the junction left unmatched. The CDR3 contains 16 residues. Germline loops: CDR1 ENHRY, CDR2 SYGVKD. The CDR3 DNA reads as TGTGCCATCAGTGAGCCGGGACAGGGTGGGTGGGACGAGCAGTACTTC. Amino acid sequence: CAISEPGQGGWDEQYF.

This chain connects TRBV30 to TRBJ1-1, with 8 positions matching TRBD1. V dropped 4 bases and J dropped 6; count of bases not matched to a gene: 4. Germline lookup yields CDR1 GTSNPN and CDR2 SVGIG (reference sequence). This CDR3 has 12 residues. CDR3 in DNA: TGTGCCTGGAAGACAGGGGCGGCTGAAGCTTTCTTT. Encoded protein: CAWKTGAAEAFF.

The chain recombines TRBV5-4 with TRBJ1-6; TRBD1 aligns across 8 bases. Per germline, CDR1 SGHNT and CDR2 YYREEE (reference sequence). The ends lost 2 bases at V and 4 bases at J; junction bases unmatched: 5. This CDR3 has 16 residues. The CDR3 region is CASSLTQGVYNSPLHF. CDR3 coding DNA: TGTGCCAGCAGCTTAACACAGGGGGTTTATAATTCACCCCTCCACTTT. The full variable domain, completed using reference TRBV5-4 and TRBJ1-6, is ETGVTQSPTHLIKTRGQQVTLRCSSQSGHNTVSWYQQALGQGPQFIFQYYREEENGRGNFPPRFSGLQFPNYSSELNVNALELDDSALYLCASSLTQGVYNSPLHFGNGTRLTVT.

The chain has TRBV19 and TRBJ1-4; D gene ambiguous. The CDR3 consists of 18 residues. Germline lookup yields CDR1 LNHDA and CDR2 SQIVND (reference sequence). Trimming removed 7 bases from V and 0 bases from J, with 21 bases in between. The DNA of the CDR3 is TGTGCCAGTATGTTCCTATCGGGTTTCGGGTCAACTAATGAAAAACTGTTTTTT. Translation: CASMFLSGFGSTNEKLFF.

In its sample, this clone was seen once. The chain links TRBV29-1 to TRBJ2-1, with TRBD2 matching 11 bases. This CDR3 has 17 amino acids. The V gene end was trimmed by 4 bases and the J gene end by 0 bases; junction bases not matched to a gene: 8. In germline, CDR1 is SQVTM, CDR2 ANQGSEA. The CDR3 DNA is TGCAGCGTTGGGGGACTAGCGGCATTGAGCTCCTACAATGAGCAGTTCTTC. As protein: CSVGGLAALSSYNEQFF.

The V call is TRBV10-3, the J call TRBJ1-2; D is unresolved. This CDR3 is built from 12 residues. Deletions cut 4 bases from V and 2 bases from J, with 5 bases between. CDR1 is ENHRY and CDR2 is SYGVKD in the germline V gene. The CDR3 protein is CAISAGNYGYTF. In DNA, the CDR3 is TGTGCCATCAGTGCCGGGAACTATGGCTACACCTTC.

This clone showed up just once. A read error may produce the germline difference seen at one junction end. The gene calls are TRBV7-7 and TRBJ2-1, with D tentatively TRBD2 (6 bases). The CDR3 spans 15 residues. Germline assignment: CDR1 SSHAT and CDR2 FNYEAQ (reference sequence). The CDR3 DNA reads as TGTGCTAGCAGCTTATTGGCGGGACCGTACAATGAGCAGTTCTTC. Its protein is CASSLLAGPYNEQFF.

This chain uses TRBV19 with TRBJ2-2, with a possible D match to TRBD1 (6 bases). CDR3 length equals 14 residues. The V and J ends lost 7 bases and 3 bases respectively, with 12 bases between them. In germline, CDR1 is LNHDA, CDR2 SQIVND (reference sequence). The CDR3 DNA is TGTGCCAGTAACAATGACAGGCACACCGGGGAGCTGTTTTTT. Protein: CASNNDRHTGELFF.

This clone was seen only a few times. V gene TRBV11-3 combines with J gene TRBJ2-3; tentatively, D is TRBD2 (5 bases). The CDR3 is 13 residues long. Per the germline V gene, CDR1 is SGHNT and CDR2 is YENEEA. V was clipped by 4 bases and J by 4 bases, with 9 bases between them. CDR3 sequence: CASSSSRADTQYF. The CDR3 DNA reads TGTGCCAGCAGCTCTTCGCGGGCAGATACGCAGTATTTT.

V is TRBV30 and J is TRBJ1-1; D is unresolved. V shed 7 bases and J shed 10 bases, with 16 bases lying between them. CDR3 length: 11 amino acids. The germline V gene has CDR1 GTSNPN and CDR2 SVGIG (reference sequence). The CDR3 spells CAYSYMSRAFF. CDR3 in DNA: TGTGCCTACAGCTATATGTCGCGAGCTTTCTTT. Filled out from reference TRBV30 and TRBJ1-1, the complete variable domain reads SQTIHQWPATLVQPVGSPLSLECTVEGTSNPNLYWYRQAAGRGLQLLFYSVGIGQISSEVPQNLSASRPQDRQFILSSKKLLLSDSGFYLCAYSYMSRAFFGQGTRLTVV.

This clone appeared a single time. The chain combines TRBV6-1 with TRBJ1-4; 8 bases match TRBD1. Germline V gives CDR1 MNHNS, CDR2 SASEGT. This CDR3 has 14 amino acids. V lost 7 bases and J lost 7; bases outside the gene matches: 8. The CDR3 protein is CASNPGQALEKLFF. CDR3 bases: TGTGCCAGCAATCCGGGACAGGCACTTGAAAAACTGTTTTTT.

The chain uses TRBV5-4 and TRBJ2-3, with a tentative D call TRBD1 (5 bases). Germline V gene sequence: CDR1 SGHNT, CDR2 YYREEE (reference sequence). V dropped 4 bases and J dropped 7 bases, with 13 bases sitting between them. The CDR3 runs 13 residues. The DNA of the CDR3 is TGTGCCAGCAGCGAACAGGACAAATATACGCAGTATTTT. Its translation: CASSEQDKYTQYF.